Listed here are 30 T cell receptor beta chains from one sample, sequenced in a study of shared clonotypes between healthy human individuals. The table came from immunoSEQ multiplex PCR; TCRdb's copy has only in-frame clones and leaves some out. The data show around 2.1 million clones, with more than 90% seen just once and less than 0.15% held by the top ten. Sequences were obtained from naive CD4+ T cells sorted from blood. Subset meaning: CD45RA+ positively selected. The source of these receptors is a man younger than 35 in good health.

This chain joins TRBV14 and TRBJ1-4, with a possible D match to TRBD1 (5 bases). V gave up 1 base and J gave up 2 bases, with 11 bases separating them. CDR1 SGHDN and CDR2 FVKESK come from the germline V gene. The CDR3 length is 16 residues. The CDR3 loop reads CASSQVRGTTNEKLFF. The CDR3, as DNA: TGTGCCAGCAGCCAAGTACGGGGGACTACTAATGAAAAACTGTTTTTT.

The genes are TRBV18 and TRBJ2-3; 11 bases map to TRBD2. V trimming: 4 bases; J trimming: 0 bases; junction bases outside the gene matches: 3. Germline CDR1 and CDR2: KGHSH and LQKENI. CDR3 size: 16 residues. The CDR3 sequence: CASSLTSGTSTDTQYF. CDR3 sequence (DNA): TGTGCCAGCTCACTGACTAGCGGGACAAGCACAGATACGCAGTATTTT.

V usage is TRBV7-2 and J usage is TRBJ1-1; 9 nucleotides agree with TRBD1. The CDR3 runs to 13 residues. The V and J ends lost 6 bases and 4 bases, in that order; junction bases with no gene match: 3. Germline CDR1 reads SGHTA; CDR2 reads FQGNSA. DNA for the CDR3: TGTGCCAGCAGGTCGACAGGGGGCACTGAAGCTTTCTTT. It specifies CASRSTGGTEAFF.

V usage is TRBV19 and J usage is TRBJ2-7; the match to TRBD1 covers 9 bases. The CDR3 extends over 14 amino acids. The ends lost 6 bases at V and 1 base at J; junction bases unmatched: 4. Per the germline V gene, CDR1 is LNHDA and CDR2 is SQIVND (reference sequence). The CDR3 loop is CASRRTGESYEQYF. The CDR3 DNA reads TGTGCCAGTAGAAGGACAGGGGAATCCTACGAGCAGTACTTC.

This CDR3 reads CASSLSTGSSYEQYF. The CDR3, as DNA: TGTGCCAGCAGCTTAAGCACAGGGTCCTCCTACGAGCAGTACTTC. The genes are TRBV11-2 and TRBJ2-7; possible D gene TRBD1, 6 bases. The CDR3 contains 15 residues. Germline CDR1 reads SGHAT; CDR2 reads FQNNGV. V gave up 2 bases and J gave up 0 bases, with 11 bases separating them.

This CDR3 is CASSRDWTGELFF. The DNA of the CDR3 is TGTGCCAGCAGCCGGGACTGGACCGGGGAGCTGTTTTTT. The V and J genes are TRBV7-9 and TRBJ2-2; D perhaps matches TRBD2 (6 bases). CDR3 size: 13 residues. V was shortened by 5 bases and J by 5 bases, with 9 bases between the two germline ends. The germline V gene encodes CDR1 SEHNR and CDR2 FQNEAQ (reference sequence).

J is TRBJ2-7 and V is TRBV5-6; 9 positions agree with TRBD1. Germline V gives CDR1 SGHDT, CDR2 YYEEEE. V was pared by 1 base and J by 7 bases, with 12 bases of the junction left unmatched. The CDR3 length is 16 residues. The CDR3 sequence: CASSLRRGQGSVEQYF. In nucleotides, the CDR3 is TGTGCCAGCAGCTTGCGGCGAGGACAGGGGTCCGTAGAGCAGTACTTC.

The V and J genes are TRBV7-2 and TRBJ2-7; TRBD1 might be the D (5 bases). CDR1 is SGHTA and CDR2 is FQGNSA in the germline V gene. Trimming removed 8 bases at V and 0 bases at J, with 14 bases between. This CDR3 has 14 residues. The CDR3 DNA is TGTGCCAGCGGTACACAGGCTAGCTCCTACGAGCAGTACTTC. Amino acids: CASGTQASSYEQYF.

The chain is built from TRBV9 and TRBJ1-4; 7 bases map to TRBD1. The CDR3 extends over 16 amino acids. The J segment lost 0 bases and the V segment lost 0 bases, leaving 2 bases of the junction unmatched. Germline V lookup: CDR1 SGDLS, CDR2 YYNGEE. CDR3 sequence reads: CASSVDRGTTNEKLFF. As DNA, the CDR3 is TGTGCCAGCAGCGTAGACAGGGGAACAACTAATGAAAAACTGTTTTTT.

This clone was detected once. The chain uses TRBV5-6 and TRBJ1-1; 9 nucleotides match TRBD1. J lost 3 bases, V lost 3 bases, and 9 bases had no gene match. Per germline, CDR1 SGHDT and CDR2 YYEEEE. The length of the CDR3 is 16 residues. CDR3 DNA: TGTGCCAGCAGCTCGAACTACCGGGACAGGGACACTGAAGCTTTCTTT. Its protein product is CASSSNYRDRDTEAFF.

The rearrangement joins TRBV7-9 to TRBJ1-3, with D uncertain. Per germline, CDR1 SEHNR and CDR2 FQNEAQ (reference sequence). V gave up 3 bases and J gave up 0 bases, with 6 bases separating them. This CDR3 is built from 14 residues. DNA of the CDR3: TGTGCCAGCAGCTTGGGCCCCTCTGGAAACACCATATATTTT. Its protein is CASSLGPSGNTIYF.

The chain recombines TRBV7-9 with TRBJ2-5; TRBD1 might be the D (5 bases). The V end lost 7 bases, the J end lost 3 bases, and 21 bases lay between the germline ends. Germline values: CDR1 SEHNR, CDR2 FQNEAQ (reference sequence). The CDR3 length is 16 residues. CDR3: CASTPRSAGLKETQYF. CDR3 DNA sequence: TGTGCCAGCACCCCTAGGTCGGCAGGGCTTAAAGAGACCCAGTACTTC.

The CDR3 DNA reads as TGTGCCAGCAGCTTAGTTGAGAATAATTCACCCCTCCACTTT. Protein sequence: CASSLVENNSPLHF. The genes are TRBV11-2 and TRBJ1-6; D is undetermined. The CDR3 length is 14 residues. Trimming pared 1 base from V and 5 bases from J, leaving 6 bases between. CDR1 is SGHAT and CDR2 is FQNNGV in the germline V gene.

The rearrangement links TRBV6-1 to TRBJ1-5; tentative D call: TRBD1 (5 bases). V dropped 3 bases and J dropped 7 bases, with 16 bases sitting between them. This CDR3 is built from 15 residues. The germline V gene has CDR1 MNHNS and CDR2 SASEGT. CDR3 protein: CASSELQDFWQPQHF. DNA for the CDR3: TGTGCCAGCAGTGAGTTACAGGATTTCTGGCAGCCCCAGCATTTT.

The chain has TRBV18 and TRBJ1-5, with D tentatively TRBD1 (6 bases). Trimming pared 5 bases from V and 5 bases from J, leaving 13 bases between. CDR1 is KGHSH and CDR2 is LQKENI in the germline V gene. The CDR3 length is 14 residues. The CDR3 region is CASSSDSSDQPQHF. Here the CDR3 DNA reads TGTGCCAGCTCATCGGACAGCAGCGATCAGCCCCAGCATTTT.

V gene TRBV4-1 combines with J gene TRBJ1-5, with TRBD1 matching 7 bases. The trim removed 0 bases at V and 2 bases at J, leaving 4 bases unmatched. The CDR3 is 16 residues long. Per germline, CDR1 MGHRA and CDR2 YSYEKL. This CDR3 reads CASSQEGGIGNQPQHF. The DNA of the CDR3 is TGCGCCAGCAGCCAAGAAGGGGGCATAGGCAATCAGCCCCAGCATTTT.

The chain links TRBV25-1 to TRBJ2-6, with D possibly matching TRBD2 (6 bases). There are 15 residues in the CDR3. CDR1 and CDR2 (germline): MGHDK, SYGVNS. V dropped 6 bases and J dropped 4 bases, with 13 bases sitting between them. The CDR3 is CASRAGGVGANVLTF. In DNA, the CDR3 is TGTGCCAGCAGGGCCGGCGGGGTCGGGGCCAACGTCCTGACTTTC.

The chain employs TRBV7-9 and TRBJ2-2; TRBD2 might be the D (5 bases). Per germline, CDR1 SEHNR and CDR2 FQNEAQ (reference sequence). CDR3 length equals 14 residues. V lost 2 bases to trimming and J lost 7 bases, with 11 bases between them. CDR3 in amino acids: CASSLKSADGELFF. CDR3 bases: TGTGCCAGCAGCTTAAAATCAGCGGACGGGGAGCTGTTTTTT.

This chain links TRBV6-5 with TRBJ2-5; no reliable D call. The germline gives CDR1 MNHEY, CDR2 SVGAGI. The CDR3 covers 13 residues. The V gene lost 8 bases and the J gene lost 7 bases, with 17 bases spanning the gap. The DNA of the CDR3 is TGTGCCAGCCGCGGACCCGCCGATAGGACCCAGTACTTC. Protein product: CASRGPADRTQYF.

The V gene is TRBV6-6, the J gene TRBJ1-4; 7 nucleotides line up with TRBD1. V lost 6 bases to trimming and J lost 7 bases; unmatched junction nucleotides: 8. CDR3 length equals 14 residues. The germline V gene has CDR1 MNHNY and CDR2 SVGAGI (reference sequence). The CDR3 spells CASRDRSHTEKLFF. The CDR3 region has the DNA TGTGCCAGCAGGGACAGGAGTCATACTGAAAAACTGTTTTTT.

On this clone: The same CDR3 is also encoded by other DNA sequences in this sample. This rearrangement joins TRBV7-2 to TRBJ2-7; D is possibly TRBD1 or TRBD2 (5 bases each). Looked up from germline, CDR1 is SGHTA and CDR2 is FQGNSA. With 0 bases removed from V and 2 bases from J, the gap between germline ends came to 8 bases. The CDR3 contains 14 residues. The CDR3 sequence: CASSLAEGPYEQYF. The CDR3 DNA reads as TGTGCCAGCAGCTTAGCTGAGGGGCCCTACGAGCAGTACTTC.

With regard to this clone: The same CDR3 is also encoded by other DNA sequences in this sample. The V gene is TRBV5-5, the J gene TRBJ1-5; 8 bases are a match to TRBD1. The germline gives CDR1 SGHKS, CDR2 YYEKEE (reference sequence). This CDR3 comprises 14 residues. V lost 3 bases and J lost 4; bases outside the gene matches: 3. The CDR3 spells CASSWTGPNQPQHF. The DNA for the CDR3 is TGTGCCAGCAGCTGGACAGGGCCGAATCAGCCCCAGCATTTT.

About this clone itself: The sample has other DNA sequences that encode this CDR3 too. The V call is TRBV25-1, the J call TRBJ2-3, with a possible D match to TRBD1 (6 bases). CDR3 length: 13 residues. Germline V CDR1 and CDR2: MGHDK, SYGVNS. Trimming pared 6 bases from V and 5 bases from J, leaving 12 bases between. The CDR3 loop is CASSEGGRDTQYF. The DNA of the CDR3 is TGTGCCAGCAGCGAAGGGGGAAGAGATACGCAGTATTTT.

The CDR3 sequence: CASSLGQGATQYF. In DNA, the CDR3 is TGTGCCAGCAGCTTAGGGCAGGGTGCGACCCAGTACTTC. V usage is TRBV7-9 and J usage is TRBJ2-5; D is perhaps TRBD1 (5 bases). Trimming shortened V by 1 base and J by 7 bases, and 10 bases separated the two germline ends. CDR3 length: 13 amino acids. The V gene's germline CDR1 is SEHNR and CDR2 FQNEAQ (reference sequence).

The genes are TRBV9 and TRBJ2-1, with D possibly matching TRBD2 (7 bases). CDR1 SGDLS and CDR2 YYNGEE come from the germline V gene. This CDR3 region has 15 residues. The V end was cut by 2 bases, the J end by 7 bases, with 16 bases between. The CDR3 DNA is TGTGCCAGCAGCGTCCAAGGGGGGGCTAGAAATGAGCAGTTCTTC. This translates into CASSVQGGARNEQFF. Variable domain in full (rest from reference TRBV9 and TRBJ2-1): DSGVTQTPKHLITATGQRVTLRCSPRSGDLSVYWYQQSLDQGLQFLIQYYNGEERAKGNILERFSAQQFPDLHSELNLSSLELGDSALYFCASSVQGGARNEQFFGPGTRLTVL.

This clone was found once. This chain links TRBV5-4 with TRBJ2-3; TRBD2 aligns across 7 bases. J lost 4 bases, V lost 3 bases, and 5 bases had no gene match. CDR1 is SGHNT, CDR2 YYREEE, per germline (reference sequence). This CDR3 is built from 14 residues. CDR3 nucleotide sequence: TGTGCCAGCAGCTGGGGGGGAGTCCCAGATACGCAGTATTTT. Translating gives CASSWGGVPDTQYF.

This chain joins TRBV7-2 and TRBJ2-7; D might be TRBD2 (6 bases). Germline CDR1 reads SGHTA; CDR2 reads FQGNSA. Trimming removed 5 bases from V and 3 bases from J, with 14 bases in between. There are 14 residues in the CDR3. CDR3 coding DNA: TGTGCCAGCAGCCCCCAACGGGGGAGCTACGAGCAGTACTTC. This encodes CASSPQRGSYEQYF.

This clone was recorded a few times. At the DNA level, this CDR3 is encoded by other sequences in the same sample as well. The chain employs TRBV7-9 and TRBJ2-4; D unresolved. Germline lookup yields CDR1 SEHNR and CDR2 FQNEAQ (reference sequence). Trimming stripped 0 bases from V and 0 bases from J, with 3 bases between. CDR3 length: 14 residues. The CDR3 DNA is TGTGCCAGCAGCTTAGCGGTAGCCAAAAACATTCAGTACTTC. This translates into CASSLAVAKNIQYF. Combining the CDR3 with reference TRBV7-9 and TRBJ2-4 gives the whole variable domain DTGVSQNPRHKITKRGQNVTFRCDPISEHNRLYWYRQTLGQGPEFLTYFQNEAQLEKSRLLSDRFSAERPKGSFSTLEIQRTEQGDSAMYLCASSLAVAKNIQYFGAGTRLSVL.

About this clone: This same CDR3 is encoded by further DNA sequences in the sample. The chain has TRBV7-2 and TRBJ1-4; D gene unclear. Germline V gene lookup returns CDR1 SGHTA and CDR2 FQGNSA. The CDR3 loop spans 14 amino acids. V was shortened by 3 bases and J by 8 bases, with 13 bases between the two germline ends. DNA of the CDR3: TGTGCCAGCAGCTTGGGAAGGGCGGGGGAAAAACTGTTTTTT. It translates to CASSLGRAGEKLFF.

This chain connects TRBV5-4 to TRBJ2-5; unclear D gene. Germline lookup yields CDR1 SGHNT and CDR2 YYREEE (reference sequence). The CDR3 contains 14 residues. Trimming stripped 2 bases from V and 2 bases from J, with 10 bases between. CDR3 sequence reads: CASSFNPAQETQYF. For the CDR3, the DNA is TGTGCCAGCAGCTTTAACCCAGCACAAGAGACCCAGTACTTC.